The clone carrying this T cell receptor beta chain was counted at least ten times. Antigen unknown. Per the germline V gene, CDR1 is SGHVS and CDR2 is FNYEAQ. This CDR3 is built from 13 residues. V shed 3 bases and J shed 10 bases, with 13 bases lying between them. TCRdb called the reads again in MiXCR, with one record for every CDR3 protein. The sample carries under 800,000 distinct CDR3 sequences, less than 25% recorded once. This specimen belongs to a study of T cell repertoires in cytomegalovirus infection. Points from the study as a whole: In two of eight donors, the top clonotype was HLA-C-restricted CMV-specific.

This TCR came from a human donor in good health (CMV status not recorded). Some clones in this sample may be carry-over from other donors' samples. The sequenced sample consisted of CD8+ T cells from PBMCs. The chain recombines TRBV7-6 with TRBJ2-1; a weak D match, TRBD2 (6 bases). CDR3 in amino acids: CASSFELAPEQFF. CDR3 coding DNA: TGTGCCAGCAGCTTTGAGCTAGCGCCCGAGCAGTTCTTC.